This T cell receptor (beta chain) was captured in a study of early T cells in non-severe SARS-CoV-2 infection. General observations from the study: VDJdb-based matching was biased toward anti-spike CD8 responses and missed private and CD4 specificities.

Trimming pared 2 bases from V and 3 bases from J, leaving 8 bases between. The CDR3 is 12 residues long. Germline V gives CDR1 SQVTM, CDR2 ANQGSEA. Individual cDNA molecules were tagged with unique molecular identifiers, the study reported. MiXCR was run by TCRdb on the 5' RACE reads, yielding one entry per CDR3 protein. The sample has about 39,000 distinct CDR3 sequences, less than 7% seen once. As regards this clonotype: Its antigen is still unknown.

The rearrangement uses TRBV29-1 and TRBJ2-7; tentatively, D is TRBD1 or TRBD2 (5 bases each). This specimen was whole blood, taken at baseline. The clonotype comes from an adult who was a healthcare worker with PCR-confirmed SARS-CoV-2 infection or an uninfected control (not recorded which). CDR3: CSVERDGYEQYF. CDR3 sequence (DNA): TGCAGCGTTGAACGGGACGGCTACGAGCAGTACTTC.